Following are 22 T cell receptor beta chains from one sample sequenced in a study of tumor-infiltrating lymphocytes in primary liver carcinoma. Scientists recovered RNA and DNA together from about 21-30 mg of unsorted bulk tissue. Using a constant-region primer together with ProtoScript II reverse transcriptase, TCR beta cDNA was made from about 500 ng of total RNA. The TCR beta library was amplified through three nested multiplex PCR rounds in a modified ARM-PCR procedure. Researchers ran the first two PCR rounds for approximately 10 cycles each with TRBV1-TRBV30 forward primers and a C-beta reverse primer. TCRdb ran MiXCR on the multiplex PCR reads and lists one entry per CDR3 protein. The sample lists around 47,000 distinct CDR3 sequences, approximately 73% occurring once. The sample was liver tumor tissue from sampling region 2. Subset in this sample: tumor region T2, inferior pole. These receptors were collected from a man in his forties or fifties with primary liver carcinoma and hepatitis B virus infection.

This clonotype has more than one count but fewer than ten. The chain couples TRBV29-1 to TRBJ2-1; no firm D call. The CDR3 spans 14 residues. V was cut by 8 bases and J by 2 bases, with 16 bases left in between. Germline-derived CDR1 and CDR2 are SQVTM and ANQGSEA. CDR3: CSTEWRQAYNEQFF. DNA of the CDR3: TGCAGCACTGAATGGCGGCAGGCCTACAATGAGCAGTTCTTC.

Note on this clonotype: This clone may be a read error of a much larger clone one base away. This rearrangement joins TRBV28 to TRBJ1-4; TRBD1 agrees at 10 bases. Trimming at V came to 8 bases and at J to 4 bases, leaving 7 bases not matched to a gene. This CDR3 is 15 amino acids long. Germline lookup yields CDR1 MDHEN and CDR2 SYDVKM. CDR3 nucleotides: TGTGCCAGCGGTAGAAGGACAGGGGGTAATGAAAAACTGTTTTTT. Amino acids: CASGRRTGGNEKLFF.

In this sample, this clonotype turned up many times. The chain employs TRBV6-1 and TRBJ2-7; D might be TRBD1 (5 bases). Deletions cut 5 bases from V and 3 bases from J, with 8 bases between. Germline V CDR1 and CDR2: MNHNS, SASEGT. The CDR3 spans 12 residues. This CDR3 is CASSRGVYEQYF. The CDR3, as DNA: TGTGCCAGCAGTAGGGGTGTCTACGAGCAGTACTTC.

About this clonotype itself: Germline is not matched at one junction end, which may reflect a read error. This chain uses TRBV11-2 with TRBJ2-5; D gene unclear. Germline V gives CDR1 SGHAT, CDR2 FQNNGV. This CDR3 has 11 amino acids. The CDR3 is CAGSSVQTQYF. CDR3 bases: TGTGCCGGCAGCTCCGTGCAGACCCAGTACTTC.

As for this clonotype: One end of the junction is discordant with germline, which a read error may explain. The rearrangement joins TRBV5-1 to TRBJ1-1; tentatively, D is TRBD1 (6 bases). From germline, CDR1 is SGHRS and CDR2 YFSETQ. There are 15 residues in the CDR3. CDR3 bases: TGCGCCGGCAGCTCCAGGGGATGTCAGAACACTGAAGCTTTCTTT. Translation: CAGSSRGCQNTEAFF.

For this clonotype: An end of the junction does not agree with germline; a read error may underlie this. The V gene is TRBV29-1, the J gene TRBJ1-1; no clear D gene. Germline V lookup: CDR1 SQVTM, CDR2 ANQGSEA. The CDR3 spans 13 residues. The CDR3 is CSVNEGGETESFF. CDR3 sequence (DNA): TGCAGCGTTAACGAAGGTGGTGAGACTGAATCTTTCTTT. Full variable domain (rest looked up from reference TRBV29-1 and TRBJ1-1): SAVISQKPSRDICQRGTSLTIQCQVDSQVTMMFWYRQQPGQSLTLIATANQGSEATYESGFVIDKFPISRPNLTFSTLTVSNMSPEDSSIYLCSVNEGGETESFFGQGTRLTVV.

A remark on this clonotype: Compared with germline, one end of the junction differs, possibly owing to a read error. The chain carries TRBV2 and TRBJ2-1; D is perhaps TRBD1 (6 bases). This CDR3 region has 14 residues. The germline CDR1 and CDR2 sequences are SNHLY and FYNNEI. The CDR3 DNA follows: TGTGCTTCACCTGGGGGCGGGTCCTACAATAAGCAGTTCTTC. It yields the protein CASPGGGSYNKQFF.

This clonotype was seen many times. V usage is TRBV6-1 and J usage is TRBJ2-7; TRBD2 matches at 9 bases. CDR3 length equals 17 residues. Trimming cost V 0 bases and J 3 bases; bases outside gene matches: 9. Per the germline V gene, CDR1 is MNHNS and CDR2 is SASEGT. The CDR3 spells CASSEARGRLAVYEQYF. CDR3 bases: TGTGCCAGCAGTGAAGCGCGGGGGAGACTAGCGGTCTACGAGCAGTACTTC.

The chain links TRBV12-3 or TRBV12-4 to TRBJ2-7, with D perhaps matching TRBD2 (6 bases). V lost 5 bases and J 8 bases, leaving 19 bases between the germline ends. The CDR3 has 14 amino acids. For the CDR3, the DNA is TGTGCCAGCAGTCCCCGTGGCGGACTATACAAGCAGTACTTC. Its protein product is CASSPRGGLYKQYF.

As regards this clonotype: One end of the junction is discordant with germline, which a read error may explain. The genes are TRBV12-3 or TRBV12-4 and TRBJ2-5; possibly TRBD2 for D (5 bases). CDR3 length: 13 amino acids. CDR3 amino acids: CACSDWGEETQYF. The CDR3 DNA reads TGTGCCTGCAGTGACTGGGGAGAGGAGACCCAGTACTTC.

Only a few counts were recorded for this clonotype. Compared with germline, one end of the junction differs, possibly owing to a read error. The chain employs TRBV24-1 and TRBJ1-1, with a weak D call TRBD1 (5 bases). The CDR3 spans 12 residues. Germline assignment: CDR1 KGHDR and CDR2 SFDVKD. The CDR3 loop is CATSGGSNEAFF. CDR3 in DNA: TGTGCCACCAGTGGGGGCAGTAATGAAGCCTTCTTT.

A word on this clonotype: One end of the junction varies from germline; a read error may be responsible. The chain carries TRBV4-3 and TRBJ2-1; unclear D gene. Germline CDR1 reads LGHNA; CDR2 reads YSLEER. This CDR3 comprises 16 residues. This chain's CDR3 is CASSQDRSRMHNEQLF. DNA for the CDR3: TGCGCCAGCAGCCAAGATCGGAGCAGGATGCACAATGAGCAGTTATTC.

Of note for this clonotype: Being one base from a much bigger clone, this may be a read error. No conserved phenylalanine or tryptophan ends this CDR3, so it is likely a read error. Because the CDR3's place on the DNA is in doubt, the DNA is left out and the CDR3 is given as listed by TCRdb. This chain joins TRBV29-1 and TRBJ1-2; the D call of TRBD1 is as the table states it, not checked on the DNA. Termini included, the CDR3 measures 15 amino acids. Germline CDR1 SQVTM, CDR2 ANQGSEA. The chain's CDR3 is CSVAPRLQGAFDYTC.

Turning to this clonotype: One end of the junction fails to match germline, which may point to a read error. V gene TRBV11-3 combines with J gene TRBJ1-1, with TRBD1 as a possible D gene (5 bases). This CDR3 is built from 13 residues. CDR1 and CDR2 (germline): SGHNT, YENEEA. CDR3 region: CANNTGLNTEAFF. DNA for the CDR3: TGTGCCAACAACACAGGTTTGAACACTGAAGCTTTCTTC.

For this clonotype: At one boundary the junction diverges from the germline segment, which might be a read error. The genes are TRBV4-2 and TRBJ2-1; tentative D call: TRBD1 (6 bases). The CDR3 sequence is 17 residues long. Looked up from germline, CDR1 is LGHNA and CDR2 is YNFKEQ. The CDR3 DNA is TGTGCCAACAGCCATGAGGTAGCAGGGGCCTCCTACAATGAGCAGTTCTTC. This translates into CANSHEVAGASYNEQFF.

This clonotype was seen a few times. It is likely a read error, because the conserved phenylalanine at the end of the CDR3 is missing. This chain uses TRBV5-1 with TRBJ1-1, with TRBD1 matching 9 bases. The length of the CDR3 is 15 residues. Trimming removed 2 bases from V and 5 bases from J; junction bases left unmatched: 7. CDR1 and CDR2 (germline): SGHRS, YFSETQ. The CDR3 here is CASSFGGTGITEAFL. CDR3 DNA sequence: TGCGCCAGCAGCTTTGGGGGGACAGGGATAACTGAAGCTTTCTTG.

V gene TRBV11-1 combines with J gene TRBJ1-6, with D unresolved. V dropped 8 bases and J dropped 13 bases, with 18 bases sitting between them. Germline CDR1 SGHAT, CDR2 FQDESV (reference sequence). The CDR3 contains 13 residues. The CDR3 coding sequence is TGTGCCAGCTGCCGGATACTGGTTTCGCCCCTCCACTTT. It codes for CASCRILVSPLHF.

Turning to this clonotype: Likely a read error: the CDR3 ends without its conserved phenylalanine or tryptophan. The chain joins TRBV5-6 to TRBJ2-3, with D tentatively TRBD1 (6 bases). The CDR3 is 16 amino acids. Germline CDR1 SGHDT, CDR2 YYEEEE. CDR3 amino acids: CTSRLGGGSSTDTQYL. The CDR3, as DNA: TGTACCAGCAGGCTTGGGGGCGGAAGTAGCACAGATACGCAGTATCTT.

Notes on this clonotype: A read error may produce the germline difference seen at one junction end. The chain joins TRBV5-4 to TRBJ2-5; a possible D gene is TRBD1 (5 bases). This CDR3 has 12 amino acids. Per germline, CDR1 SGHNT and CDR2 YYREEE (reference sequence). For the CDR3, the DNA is TGTGCCAGCGACTTGGACAAGGCCGTCAAATATTTC. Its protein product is CASDLDKAVKYF.

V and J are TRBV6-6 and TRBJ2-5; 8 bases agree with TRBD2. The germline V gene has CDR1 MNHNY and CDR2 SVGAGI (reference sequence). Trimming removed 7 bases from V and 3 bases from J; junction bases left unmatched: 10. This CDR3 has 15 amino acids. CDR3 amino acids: CASTGLAGVKETQYF. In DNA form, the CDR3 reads TGTGCCAGCACCGGACTAGCAGGAGTGAAAGAGACCCAGTACTTC.

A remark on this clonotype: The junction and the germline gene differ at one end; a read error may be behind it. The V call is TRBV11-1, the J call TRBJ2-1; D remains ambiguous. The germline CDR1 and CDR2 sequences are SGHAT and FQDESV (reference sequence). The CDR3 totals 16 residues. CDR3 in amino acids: CASILGKASSYNEQFF. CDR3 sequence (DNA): TGTGCCAGCATCTTAGGAAAGGCCAGCTCCTACAATGAGCAGTTCTTC.

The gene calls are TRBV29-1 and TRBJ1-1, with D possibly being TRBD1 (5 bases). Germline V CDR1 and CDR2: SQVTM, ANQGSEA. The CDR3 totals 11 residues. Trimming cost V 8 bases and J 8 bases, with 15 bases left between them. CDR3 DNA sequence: TGCAGCATTGGTCTGGGGGGGGAAGCTTTCTTT. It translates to CSIGLGGEAFF.